The following is a T cell receptor beta chain sequence with its context. This entry belongs to a study of neurological immune-mediated disorders. TCRdb re-derived calls from the 5' RACE reads in MiXCR, one entry per CDR3 protein. Of roughly 13,000 distinct CDR3 sequences listed, about 10% were seen once; the top ten hold 20% to 25%. From germline, CDR1 is SGHRS and CDR2 YFSETQ. V was cut by 0 bases and J by 1 base, with 5 bases left in between. The CDR3 loop spans 13 amino acids. The V and J genes are TRBV5-1 and TRBJ2-7, with unresolved D. Sample: PBMCs. The receptor's source is a woman aged 40 to 50 in good health. The CDR3 loop reads CASSLGNSYEQYF. CDR3 sequence (DNA): TGCGCCAGCAGCTTGGGGAATTCCTACGAGCAGTACTTC.